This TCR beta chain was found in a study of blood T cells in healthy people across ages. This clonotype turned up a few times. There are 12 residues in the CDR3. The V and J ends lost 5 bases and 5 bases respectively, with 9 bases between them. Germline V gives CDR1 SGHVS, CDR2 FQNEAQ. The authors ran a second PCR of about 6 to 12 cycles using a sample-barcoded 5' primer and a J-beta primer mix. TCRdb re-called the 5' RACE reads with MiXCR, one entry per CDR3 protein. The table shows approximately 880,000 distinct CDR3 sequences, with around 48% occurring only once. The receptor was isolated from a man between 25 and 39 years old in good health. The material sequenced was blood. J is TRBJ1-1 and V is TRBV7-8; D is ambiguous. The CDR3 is CASSPARTEAFF. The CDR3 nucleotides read TGTGCCAGCAGCCCTGCGAGGACTGAAGCTTTCTTT.